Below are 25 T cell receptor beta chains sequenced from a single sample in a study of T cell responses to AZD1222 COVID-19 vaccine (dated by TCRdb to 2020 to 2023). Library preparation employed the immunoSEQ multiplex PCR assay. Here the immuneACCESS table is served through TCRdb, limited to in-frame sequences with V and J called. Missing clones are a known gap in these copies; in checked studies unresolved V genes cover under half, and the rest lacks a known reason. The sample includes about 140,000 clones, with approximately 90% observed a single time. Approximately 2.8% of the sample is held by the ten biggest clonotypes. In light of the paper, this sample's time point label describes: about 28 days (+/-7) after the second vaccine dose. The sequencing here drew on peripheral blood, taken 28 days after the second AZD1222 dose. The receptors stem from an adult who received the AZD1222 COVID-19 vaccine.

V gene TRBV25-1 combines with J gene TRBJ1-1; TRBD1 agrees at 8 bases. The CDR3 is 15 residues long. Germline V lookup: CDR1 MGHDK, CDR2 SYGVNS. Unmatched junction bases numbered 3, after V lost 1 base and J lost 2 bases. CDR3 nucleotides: TGTGCCAGCAGTGAATCAGGGACAGGCAACACTGAAGCTTTCTTT. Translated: CASSESGTGNTEAFF.

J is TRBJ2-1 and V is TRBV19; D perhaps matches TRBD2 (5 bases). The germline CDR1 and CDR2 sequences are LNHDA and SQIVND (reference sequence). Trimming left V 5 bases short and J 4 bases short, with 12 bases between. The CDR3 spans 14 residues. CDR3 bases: TGTGCCAGTAGTCAAGTATGGACTTACAATGAGCAGTTCTTC. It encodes CASSQVWTYNEQFF.

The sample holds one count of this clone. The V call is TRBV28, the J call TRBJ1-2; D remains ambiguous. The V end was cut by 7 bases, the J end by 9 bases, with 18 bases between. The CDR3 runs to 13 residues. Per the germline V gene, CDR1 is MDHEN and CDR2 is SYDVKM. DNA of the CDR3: TGTGCCAGCACCTTCACCGATTTGTTTAGCTACACCTTC. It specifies CASTFTDLFSYTF.

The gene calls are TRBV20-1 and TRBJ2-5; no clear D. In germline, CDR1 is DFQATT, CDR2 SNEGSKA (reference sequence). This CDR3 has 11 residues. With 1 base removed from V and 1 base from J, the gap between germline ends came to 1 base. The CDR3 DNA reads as TGCAGTGCTAGAGCCCAAGAGACCCAGTACTTC. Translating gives CSARAQETQYF.

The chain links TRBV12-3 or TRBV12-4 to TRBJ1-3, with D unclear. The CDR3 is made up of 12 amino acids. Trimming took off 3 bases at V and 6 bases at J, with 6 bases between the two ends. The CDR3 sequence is CASSFLENTIYF. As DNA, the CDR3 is TGTGCCAGCAGTTTTCTCGAAAACACCATATATTTT.

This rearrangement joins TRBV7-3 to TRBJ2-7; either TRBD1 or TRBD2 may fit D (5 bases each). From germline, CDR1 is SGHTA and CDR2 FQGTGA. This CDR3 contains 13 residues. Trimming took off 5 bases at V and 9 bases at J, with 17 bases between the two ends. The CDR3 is CASSTGAETRQYF. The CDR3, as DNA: TGTGCCAGCAGCACCGGGGCCGAAACCCGGCAGTACTTC.

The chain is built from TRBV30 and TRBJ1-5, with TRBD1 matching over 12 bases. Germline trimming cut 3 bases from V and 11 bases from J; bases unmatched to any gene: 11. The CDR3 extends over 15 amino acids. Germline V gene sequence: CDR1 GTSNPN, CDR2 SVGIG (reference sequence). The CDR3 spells CAWRDGTGGKRAQHF. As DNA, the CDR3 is TGTGCCTGGAGGGACGGGACAGGGGGCAAGAGAGCCCAGCATTTT.

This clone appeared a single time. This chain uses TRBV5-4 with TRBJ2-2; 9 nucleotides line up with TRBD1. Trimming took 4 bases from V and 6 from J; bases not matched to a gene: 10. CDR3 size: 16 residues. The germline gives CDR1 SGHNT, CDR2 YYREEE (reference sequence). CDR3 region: CASSRDQQGASGELFF. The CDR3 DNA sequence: TGTGCCAGCAGCCGCGACCAACAGGGGGCGTCCGGGGAGCTGTTTTTT.

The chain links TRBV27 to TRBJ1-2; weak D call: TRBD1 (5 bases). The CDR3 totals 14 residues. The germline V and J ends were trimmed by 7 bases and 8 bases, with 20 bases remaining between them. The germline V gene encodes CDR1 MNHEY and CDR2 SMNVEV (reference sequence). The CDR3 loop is CASTTSRGRGGYTF. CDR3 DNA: TGTGCCAGCACCACAAGTCGGGGCCGGGGAGGCTACACCTTC.

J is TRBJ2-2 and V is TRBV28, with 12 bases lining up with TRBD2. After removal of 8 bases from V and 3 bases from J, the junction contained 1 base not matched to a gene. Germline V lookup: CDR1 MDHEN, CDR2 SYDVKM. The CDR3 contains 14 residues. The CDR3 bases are TGTGCCAGCCGGACTAGCGGGGACACCGGGGAGCTGTTTTTT. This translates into CASRTSGDTGELFF.

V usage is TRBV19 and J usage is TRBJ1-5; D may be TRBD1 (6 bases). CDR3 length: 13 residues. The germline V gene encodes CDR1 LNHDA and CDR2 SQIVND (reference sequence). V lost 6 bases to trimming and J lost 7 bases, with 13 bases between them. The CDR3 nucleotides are TGTGCCAGTAGCAGTACAGGGCTCCAGCCCCAGCATTTT. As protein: CASSSTGLQPQHF.

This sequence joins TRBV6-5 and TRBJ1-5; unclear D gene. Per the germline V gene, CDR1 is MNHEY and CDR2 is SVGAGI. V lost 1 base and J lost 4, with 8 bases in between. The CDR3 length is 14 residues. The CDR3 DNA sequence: TGTGCCAGCAGTTACTATCAGCAAAATCAGCCCCAGCATTTT. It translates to CASSYYQQNQPQHF.

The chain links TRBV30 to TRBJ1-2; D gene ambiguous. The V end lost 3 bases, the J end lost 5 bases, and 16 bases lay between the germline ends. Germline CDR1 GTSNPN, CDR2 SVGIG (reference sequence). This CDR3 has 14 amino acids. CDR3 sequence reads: CAWSAVEGTYGYTF. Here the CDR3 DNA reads TGTGCCTGGAGCGCCGTCGAGGGAACATATGGCTACACCTTC.

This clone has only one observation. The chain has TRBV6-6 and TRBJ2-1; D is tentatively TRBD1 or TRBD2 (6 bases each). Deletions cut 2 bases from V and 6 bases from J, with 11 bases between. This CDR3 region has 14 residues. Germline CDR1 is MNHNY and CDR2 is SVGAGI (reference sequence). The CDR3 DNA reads TGTGCCAGCAGTTACGAGGGGGGCAGCAATGAGCAGTTCTTC. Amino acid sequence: CASSYEGGSNEQFF.

The chain's CDR3 is CASSQLGREAFF. CDR3 bases: TGCGCCAGCAGCCAATTGGGACGGGAAGCTTTCTTT. This chain uses TRBV4-1 with TRBJ1-1; D possibly corresponds to TRBD1 (5 bases). Per germline, CDR1 MGHRA and CDR2 YSYEKL. CDR3 length: 12 residues. Between the trimmed V and J ends, which lost 2 bases and 8 bases, there was a span of 9 bases.

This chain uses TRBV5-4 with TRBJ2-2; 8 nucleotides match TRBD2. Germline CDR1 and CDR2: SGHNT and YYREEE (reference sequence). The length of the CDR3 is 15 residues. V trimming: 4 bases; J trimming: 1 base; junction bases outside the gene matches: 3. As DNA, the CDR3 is TGTGCCAGCAGCCCCGGGACTAGGAACACCGGGGAGCTGTTTTTT. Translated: CASSPGTRNTGELFF.

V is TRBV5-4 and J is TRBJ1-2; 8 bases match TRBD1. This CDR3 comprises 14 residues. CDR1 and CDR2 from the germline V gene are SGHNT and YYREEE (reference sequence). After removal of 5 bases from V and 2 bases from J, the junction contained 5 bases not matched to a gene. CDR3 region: CASSPRGQNYGYTF. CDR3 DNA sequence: TGTGCCAGCAGTCCCAGGGGGCAAAACTATGGCTACACCTTC.

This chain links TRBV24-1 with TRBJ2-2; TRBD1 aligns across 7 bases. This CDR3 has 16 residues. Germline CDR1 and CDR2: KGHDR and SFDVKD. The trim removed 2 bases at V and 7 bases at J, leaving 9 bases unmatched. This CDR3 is CATSDYRTGAVGELFF. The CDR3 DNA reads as TGTGCCACCAGTGATTACCGGACAGGTGCGGTCGGGGAGCTGTTTTTT.

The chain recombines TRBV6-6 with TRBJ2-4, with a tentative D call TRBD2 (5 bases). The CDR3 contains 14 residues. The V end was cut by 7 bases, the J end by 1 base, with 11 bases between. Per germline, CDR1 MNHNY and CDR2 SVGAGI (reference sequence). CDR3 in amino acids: CASMNPGAKNIQYF. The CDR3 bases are TGTGCCAGCATGAATCCGGGGGCCAAAAACATTCAGTACTTC.

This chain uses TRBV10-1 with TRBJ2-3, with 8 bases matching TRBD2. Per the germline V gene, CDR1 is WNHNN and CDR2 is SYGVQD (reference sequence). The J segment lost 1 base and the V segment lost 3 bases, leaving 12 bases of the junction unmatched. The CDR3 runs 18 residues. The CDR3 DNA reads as TGCGCCAGCAGTGACCCATCGTTGAGCGGGGGTCGCACAGATACGCAGTATTTT. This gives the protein CASSDPSLSGGRTDTQYF.

This CDR3 reads CAISVSSGRGETQYF. The CDR3 bases are TGTGCCATCAGTGTGTCTAGCGGGAGGGGTGAGACCCAGTACTTC. The rearrangement uses TRBV10-3 and TRBJ2-5; TRBD2 agrees at 12 bases. Trimming at V came to 4 bases and at J to 5 bases, leaving 5 bases not matched to a gene. The CDR3 loop spans 15 amino acids. Germline CDR1 and CDR2: ENHRY and SYGVKD.

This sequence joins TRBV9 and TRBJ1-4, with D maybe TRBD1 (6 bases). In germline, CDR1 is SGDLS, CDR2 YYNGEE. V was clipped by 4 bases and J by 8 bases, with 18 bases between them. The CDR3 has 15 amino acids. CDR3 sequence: CASSPEGGWEEKLFF. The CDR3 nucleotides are TGTGCCAGCAGCCCCGAAGGGGGATGGGAGGAAAAACTGTTTTTT.

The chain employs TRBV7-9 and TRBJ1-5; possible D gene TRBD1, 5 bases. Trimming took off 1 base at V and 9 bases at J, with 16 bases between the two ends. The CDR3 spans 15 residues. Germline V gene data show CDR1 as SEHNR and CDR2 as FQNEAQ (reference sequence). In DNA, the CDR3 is TGTGCCAGCAGCTTAGGAGGTGCGGGGGAAGGGCCCCAGCATTTT. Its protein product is CASSLGGAGEGPQHF.

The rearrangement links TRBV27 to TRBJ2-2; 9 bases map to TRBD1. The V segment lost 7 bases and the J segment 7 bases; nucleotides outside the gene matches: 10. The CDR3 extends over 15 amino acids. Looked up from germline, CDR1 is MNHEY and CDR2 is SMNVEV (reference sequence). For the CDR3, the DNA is TGTGCCAGCACTCGGCAAACAGGGGGCTTCGGGGAGCTGTTTTTT. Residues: CASTRQTGGFGELFF.

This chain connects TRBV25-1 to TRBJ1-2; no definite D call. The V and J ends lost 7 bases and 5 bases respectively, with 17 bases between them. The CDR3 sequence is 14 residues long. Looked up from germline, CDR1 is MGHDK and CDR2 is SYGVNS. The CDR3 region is CASTTGSMGYGYTF. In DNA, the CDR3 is TGTGCCAGCACAACCGGGTCAATGGGATATGGCTACACCTTC.